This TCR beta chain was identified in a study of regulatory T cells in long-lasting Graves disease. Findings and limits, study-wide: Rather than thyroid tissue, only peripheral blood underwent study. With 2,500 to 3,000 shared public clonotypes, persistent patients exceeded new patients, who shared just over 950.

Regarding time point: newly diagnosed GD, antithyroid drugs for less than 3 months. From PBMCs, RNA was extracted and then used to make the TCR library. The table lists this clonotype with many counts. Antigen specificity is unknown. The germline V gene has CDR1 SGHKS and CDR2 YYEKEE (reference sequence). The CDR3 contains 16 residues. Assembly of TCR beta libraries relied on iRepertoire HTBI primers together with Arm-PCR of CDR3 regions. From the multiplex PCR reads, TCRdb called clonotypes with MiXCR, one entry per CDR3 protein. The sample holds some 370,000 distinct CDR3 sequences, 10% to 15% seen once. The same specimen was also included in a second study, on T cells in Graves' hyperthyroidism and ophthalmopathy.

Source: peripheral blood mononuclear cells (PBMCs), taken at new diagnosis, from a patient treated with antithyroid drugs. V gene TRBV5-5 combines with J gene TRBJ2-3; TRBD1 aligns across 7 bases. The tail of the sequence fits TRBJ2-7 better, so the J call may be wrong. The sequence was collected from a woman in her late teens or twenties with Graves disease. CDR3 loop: CASSFRPTGTTYEQYV. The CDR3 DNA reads TGTGCCAGCAGCTTTAGACCGACAGGGACAACCTACGAGCAGTACGTC.